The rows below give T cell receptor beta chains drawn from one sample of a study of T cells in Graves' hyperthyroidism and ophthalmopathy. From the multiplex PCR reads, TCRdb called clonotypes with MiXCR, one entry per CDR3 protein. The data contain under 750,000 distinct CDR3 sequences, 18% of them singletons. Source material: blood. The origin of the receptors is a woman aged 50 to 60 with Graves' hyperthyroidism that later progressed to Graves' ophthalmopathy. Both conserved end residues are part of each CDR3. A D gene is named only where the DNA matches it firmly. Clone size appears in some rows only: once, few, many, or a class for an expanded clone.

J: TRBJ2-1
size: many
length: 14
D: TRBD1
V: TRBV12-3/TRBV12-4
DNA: TGTGCCAGCAGGCAGGGGGCCACATACAATGAGCAGTTCTTC
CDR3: CASRQGATYNEQFF

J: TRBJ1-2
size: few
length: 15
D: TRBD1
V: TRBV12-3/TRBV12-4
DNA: TGTGCCAGCAGCTATTCCCGGACAGGGGCCCGGGGCTACACCTTC
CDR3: CASSYSRTGARGYTF

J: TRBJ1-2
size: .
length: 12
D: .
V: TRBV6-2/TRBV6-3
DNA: TGTGCCAGCAGCCGGACAGATTCTGGCTACACCTTC
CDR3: CASSRTDSGYTF

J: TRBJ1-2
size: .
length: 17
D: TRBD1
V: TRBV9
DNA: TGTGCCAGCAGCGCCGGGTCCGGGACAGGGGATGAGCGGGGCTACACCTTC
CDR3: CASSAGSGTGDERGYTF

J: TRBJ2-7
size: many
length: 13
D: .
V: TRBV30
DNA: TGTGCCAACTCACGGGACGTGAACTACGAGCAGTACTTC
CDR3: CANSRDVNYEQYF

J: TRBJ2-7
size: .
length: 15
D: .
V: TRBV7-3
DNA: TGTGCCAGCAGCTCGCTGCTAGAACGGGACTACGAGCAGTACTTC
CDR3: CASSSLLERDYEQYF

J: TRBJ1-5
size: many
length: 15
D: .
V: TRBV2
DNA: TGTGCCAGCAGTCCGGGGGACCTACCCCACCAGCCCCAGCATTTT
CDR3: CASSPGDLPHQPQHF

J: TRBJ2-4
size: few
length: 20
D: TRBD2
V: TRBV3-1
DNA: TGTGCCAGCAGCCAAGATACTCTAGCGGGGGCTGGGGTAGCCAAAAACATTCAGTACTTC
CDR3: CASSQDTLAGAGVAKNIQYF

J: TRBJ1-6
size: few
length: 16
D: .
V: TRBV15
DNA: TGTGCCACCAGCAGAGATGAAGGGGCCTATAATTCACCCCTCCACTTT
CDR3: CATSRDEGAYNSPLHF

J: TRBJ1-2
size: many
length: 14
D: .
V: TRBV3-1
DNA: TGTGCCAGCAGCCAAGGAGCAGGGGCGGGAGGCTACACCTTC
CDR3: CASSQGAGAGGYTF

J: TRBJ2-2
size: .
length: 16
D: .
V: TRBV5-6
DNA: TGTGCCAGCAGCCCTCTGGGGGGGCCGGACACCGGGGAGCTGTTTTTT
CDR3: CASSPLGGPDTGELFF

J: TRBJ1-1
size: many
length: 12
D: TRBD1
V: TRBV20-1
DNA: TGCAGTGCTACGGACAGGGCGGCTGAAGCTTTCTTT
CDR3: CSATDRAAEAFF

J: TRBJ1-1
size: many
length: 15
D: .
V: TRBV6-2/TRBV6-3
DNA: TGTGCCAGCAGTCGACCGGGGACCCATAACACTGAAGCTTTCTTT
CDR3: CASSRPGTHNTEAFF

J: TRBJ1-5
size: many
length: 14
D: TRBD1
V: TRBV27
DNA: TGTGCCAGCAGCCCCAGGGGGTTCGATCAGCCCCAGCATTTT
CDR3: CASSPRGFDQPQHF

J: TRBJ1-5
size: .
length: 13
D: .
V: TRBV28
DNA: TGTGCCAGCAGATGGACGTTCAATCAGCCCCAGCATTTT
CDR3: CASRWTFNQPQHF

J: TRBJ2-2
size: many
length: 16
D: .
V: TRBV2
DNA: TGTGCCAGCAGTGGCTCCGGGACGGTGAACACCGGGGAGCTGTTTTTT
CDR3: CASSGSGTVNTGELFF

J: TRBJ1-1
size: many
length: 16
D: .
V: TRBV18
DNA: TGTGCCAGCTCAGCAGAACAGGGAGGGGCCAACACTGAAGCTTTCTTT
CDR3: CASSAEQGGANTEAFF

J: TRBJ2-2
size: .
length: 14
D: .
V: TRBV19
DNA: TGTGCCAGTAACCCCGGACAGTCCACCGGGGAGCTGTTTTTT
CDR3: CASNPGQSTGELFF

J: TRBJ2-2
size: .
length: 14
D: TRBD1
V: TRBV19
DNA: TGTGCCACCCCAGGGACAGGGGGAGTCGGGGAGCTGTTTTTT
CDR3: CATPGTGGVGELFF

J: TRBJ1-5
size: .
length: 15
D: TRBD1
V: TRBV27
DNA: TGTGCCAGCAGTTTATATCAGGGGGCAAATCAGCCCCAGCATTTT
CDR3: CASSLYQGANQPQHF

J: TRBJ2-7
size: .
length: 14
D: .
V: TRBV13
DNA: TGTGCCAGCAGCTTACGTCGGAACAGCTACGAGCAGTACTTC
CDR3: CASSLRRNSYEQYF

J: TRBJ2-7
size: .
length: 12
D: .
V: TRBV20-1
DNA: TGCAGTGCTAGAGATTTGGGTGTCGAGCAGTACTTC
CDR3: CSARDLGVEQYF

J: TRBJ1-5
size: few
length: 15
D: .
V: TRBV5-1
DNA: TGCGCCAGCAGCTTGGGGGGCGCCCCCAATCAGCCCCAGCATTTT
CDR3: CASSLGGAPNQPQHF

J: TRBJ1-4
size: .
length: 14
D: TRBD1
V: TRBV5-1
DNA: TGCGCCAGCAGCATGCAGGGGGCGAGTGAAAAACTGTTTTTT
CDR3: CASSMQGASEKLFF

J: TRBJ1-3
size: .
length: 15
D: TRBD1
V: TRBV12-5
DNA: TGTGCTAGTGGGCGGACAGGAGCACCTGGAAACACCATATATTTT
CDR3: CASGRTGAPGNTIYF

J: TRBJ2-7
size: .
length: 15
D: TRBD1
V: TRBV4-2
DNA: TGTGCCAGCAGCCAAAGTGGGACAGAGATCTACGAGCAGTACTTC
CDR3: CASSQSGTEIYEQYF

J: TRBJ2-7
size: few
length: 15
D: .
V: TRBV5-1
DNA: TGCGCCAGCAGCTTGCTGGGGGGGGCAGCCTACGAGCAGTACTTC
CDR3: CASSLLGGAAYEQYF

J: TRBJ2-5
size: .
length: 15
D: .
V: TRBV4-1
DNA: TGCGCCAGCAGCCAAGAAGCTTGGGGGCAAGAGACCCAGTACTTC
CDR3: CASSQEAWGQETQYF

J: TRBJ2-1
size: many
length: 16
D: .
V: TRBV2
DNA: TGTGCCAGCAGTGGCCTCTCTCCCGGGTCCTACAATGAGCAGTTCTTC
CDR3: CASSGLSPGSYNEQFF

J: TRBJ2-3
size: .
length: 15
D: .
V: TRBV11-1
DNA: TGTGCCAGCAGCTACGGGACAAGGGGTACAGATACGCAGTATTTT
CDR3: CASSYGTRGTDTQYF